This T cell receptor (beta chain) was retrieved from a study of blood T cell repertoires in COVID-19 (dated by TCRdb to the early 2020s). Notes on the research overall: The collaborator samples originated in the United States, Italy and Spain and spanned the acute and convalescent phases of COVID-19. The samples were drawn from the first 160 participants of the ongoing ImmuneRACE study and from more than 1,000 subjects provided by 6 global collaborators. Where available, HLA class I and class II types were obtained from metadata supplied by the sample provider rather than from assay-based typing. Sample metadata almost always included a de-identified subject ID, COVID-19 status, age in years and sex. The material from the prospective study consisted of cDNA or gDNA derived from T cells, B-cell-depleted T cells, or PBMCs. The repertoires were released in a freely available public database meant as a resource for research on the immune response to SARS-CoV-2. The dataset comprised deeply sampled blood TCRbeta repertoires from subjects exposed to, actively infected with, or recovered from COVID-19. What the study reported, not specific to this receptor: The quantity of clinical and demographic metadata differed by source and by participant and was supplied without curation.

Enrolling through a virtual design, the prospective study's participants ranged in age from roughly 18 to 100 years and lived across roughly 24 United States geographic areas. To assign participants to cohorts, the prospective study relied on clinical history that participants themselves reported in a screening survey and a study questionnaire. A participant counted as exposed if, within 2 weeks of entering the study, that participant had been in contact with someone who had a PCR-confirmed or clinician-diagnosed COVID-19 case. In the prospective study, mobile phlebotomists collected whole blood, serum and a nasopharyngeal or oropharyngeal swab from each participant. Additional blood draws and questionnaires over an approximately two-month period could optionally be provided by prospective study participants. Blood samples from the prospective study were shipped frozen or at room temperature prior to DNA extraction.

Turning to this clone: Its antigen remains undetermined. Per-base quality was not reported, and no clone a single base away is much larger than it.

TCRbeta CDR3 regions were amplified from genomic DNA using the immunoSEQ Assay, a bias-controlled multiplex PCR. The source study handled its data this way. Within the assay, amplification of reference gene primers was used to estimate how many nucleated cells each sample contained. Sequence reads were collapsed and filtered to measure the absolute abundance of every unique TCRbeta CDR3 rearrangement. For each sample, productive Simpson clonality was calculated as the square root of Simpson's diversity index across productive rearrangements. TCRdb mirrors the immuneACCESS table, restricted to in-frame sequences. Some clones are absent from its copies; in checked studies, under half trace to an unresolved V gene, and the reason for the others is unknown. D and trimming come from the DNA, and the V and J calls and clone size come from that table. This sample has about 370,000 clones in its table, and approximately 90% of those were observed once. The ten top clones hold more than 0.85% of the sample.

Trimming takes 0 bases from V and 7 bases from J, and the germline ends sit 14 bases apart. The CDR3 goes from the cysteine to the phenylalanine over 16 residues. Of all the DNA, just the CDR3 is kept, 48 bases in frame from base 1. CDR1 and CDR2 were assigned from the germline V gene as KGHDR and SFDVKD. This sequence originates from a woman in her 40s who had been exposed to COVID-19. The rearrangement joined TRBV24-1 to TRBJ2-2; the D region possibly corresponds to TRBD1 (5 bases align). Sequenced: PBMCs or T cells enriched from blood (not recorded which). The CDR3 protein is CATSDLFTTGGGELFF. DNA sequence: TGTGCCACCAGTGATTTGTTCACCACAGGTGGCGGGGAGCTGTTTTTT.